A single T cell receptor beta chain is shown here with its context. Antigen unknown. This sample was taken from a study of beta chain features in type 1 diabetes. Germline V gives CDR1 ENHRY, CDR2 SYGVKD. V gave up 5 bases and J gave up 6 bases; unmatched junction bases: 4. The CDR3 is made up of 14 amino acids. Whole-study findings and limits: It was possible that PCR favored shorter templates, equally so in patients and controls. The naive, central memory and Treg TCRB repertoires showed an apparent similarity that was greater among patients than among healthy donors.

The study reverse transcribed the entire isolated RNA, so it sequenced expressed TCRB transcripts. Libraries were prepared by immunoSEQ multiplex PCR; TCRdb keeps only in-frame clonotypes and omits some of them. Among approximately 140,000 clones listed, roughly 10% were seen once. The specimen was central memory CD4+ T cells from blood. The sequence was collected from a woman aged 40-49 years in good health. This rearrangement joins TRBV10-3 to TRBJ1-6; 7 positions match TRBD1. This CDR3 is CAISLGQANSPLHF. The CDR3 DNA reads as TGTGCCATCAGTCTAGGACAGGCTAATTCACCCCTCCACTTT.